These T cell receptor beta chains were read from a single sample in a study of glioma-infiltrating T cells. A single record per CDR3 protein comes from TCRdb applying MiXCR to the multiplex PCR reads. The table lists roughly 120,000 distinct CDR3 sequences, roughly 25% of them singletons. The sequenced sample consisted of glioma tissue, nonneoplastic brain tissue, or PBMCs (not recorded which). The receptor source for this set is a human donor with low-grade glioma or glioblastoma, undergoing nonglioma brain surgery, or in good health (not recorded which). Both conserved end residues are part of each CDR3. A D gene is named only where the DNA matches it firmly. The listing skips clone size in some rows; elsewhere it reads once, few, many or a size class.

D,length,J,V,size,CDR3,DNA
TRBD1,14,TRBJ1-5,TRBV10-3,many,CAISEGQENQPQHF,TGTGCCATCAGTGAGGGACAGGAGAATCAGCCCCAGCATTTT
-,13,TRBJ2-7,TRBV4-1,many,CASSQGLQVEQYF,TGCGCCAGCAGCCAAGGACTGCAGGTTGAGCAGTACTTC
TRBD2,14,TRBJ2-7,TRBV27,many,CASSPGGVGYEQYF,TGTGCCAGCAGTCCGGGGGGAGTTGGCTACGAGCAGTACTTC
-,16,TRBJ2-5,TRBV7-8,many,CASSLGMGSGIETQYF,TGTGCCAGCAGCTTAGGGATGGGGTCGGGGATAGAGACCCAGTACTTC
TRBD2,17,TRBJ2-1,TRBV19,-,CASSIVAGAFSYDEQFF,TGTGCCAGTAGTATCGTAGCGGGAGCCTTCTCCTACGATGAGCAGTTCTTC
TRBD1,16,TRBJ1-2,TRBV4-1,-,CVSSLTLTTGEEGYTF,TGCGTTAGCAGCCTTACCCTTACCACAGGGGAGGAAGGCTACACCTTC
-,14,TRBJ2-7,TRBV5-1,-,CASSLKVGSYEQYF,TGCGCCAGCAGCTTGAAGGTCGGTTCTTACGAGCAGTACTTC
-,12,TRBJ2-7,TRBV20-1,many,CSASKGTYEQYF,TGCAGTGCTAGTAAGGGAACCTACGAGCAGTACTTC
-,14,TRBJ2-3,TRBV28,many,CASSFLQGTDTQYF,TGTGCCAGCAGTTTCCTTCAGGGCACAGATACGCAGTATTTT
TRBD1,15,TRBJ2-1,TRBV5-5,few,CASSVGTGGIDEQFF,TGTGCCAGCAGCGTCGGGACAGGGGGCATAGATGAGCAGTTCTTC
TRBD2,21,TRBJ2-4,TRBV4-1,few,CASSQDPASGRRDLAKNIQYF,TGCGCCAGCAGCCAAGATCCGGCTAGCGGGAGGAGGGATCTAGCCAAAAACATTCAGTACTTC
-,14,TRBJ2-1,TRBV6-6,many,CASSYGLEINEQFF,TGTGCCAGCAGTTACGGCCTAGAGATCAATGAGCAGTTCTTC
TRBD2,14,TRBJ2-7,TRBV6-1,many,CATQLAGGLYEQYF,TGTGCCACCCAATTAGCGGGAGGGCTATACGAGCAGTACTTC
-,13,TRBJ1-1,TRBV11-2,few,CASSLDYKSGAFF,TGTGCCAGCAGCTTAGATTATAAAAGTGGAGCTTTCTTT
TRBD1,13,TRBJ1-1,TRBV29-1,few,CSVVQGGNTEAFF,TGCAGCGTTGTACAGGGGGGGAACACTGAAGCTTTCTTT
TRBD2,15,TRBJ2-7,TRBV28,many,CASRLTSGSSYEQYF,TGTGCCAGCAGGCTGACTAGCGGGAGCTCCTACGAGCAGTACTTC
-,13,TRBJ2-7,TRBV12-3/TRBV12-4,many,CASRRLQGHEQYF,TGTGCCAGCAGGCGACTTCAGGGCCACGAGCAGTACTTC
-,15,TRBJ2-5,TRBV6-4,many,CASTRDGGIQETQYF,TGTGCCAGCACCCGCGACGGGGGCATACAAGAGACCCAGTACTTC
-,15,TRBJ2-1,TRBV5-4,-,CASSFGAATYNEQFF,TGTGCCAGCAGCTTTGGAGCGGCTACATACAATGAGCAGTTCTTC
-,16,TRBJ1-1,TRBV10-3,few,CAISEVQVGTNTEAFF,TGTGCCATCAGTGAGGTGCAGGTGGGGACGAACACTGAAGCTTTCTTT
TRBD2,15,TRBJ2-3,TRBV3-1,few,CASSQESAGVDTQYF,TGTGCCAGCAGCCAAGAATCAGCGGGAGTGGATACGCAGTATTTT
TRBD2,15,TRBJ2-1,TRBV28,many,CASSLGLAGGDEQFF,TGTGCCAGCAGTCTGGGACTAGCGGGAGGAGATGAGCAGTTCTTC
TRBD1,14,TRBJ2-7,TRBV11-2,many,CASSLGQGNHEQYF,TGTGCCAGCAGCTTAGGACAGGGGAACCACGAGCAGTACTTC
-,17,TRBJ1-1,TRBV27,many,CASSSGPYTIRNTEAFF,TGTGCCAGCAGTTCGGGGCCGTACACGATTCGCAACACTGAAGCTTTCTTT
-,18,TRBJ2-7,TRBV6-6,many,CASSYSRLTGTSSYEQYF,TGTGCCAGCAGTTACTCGAGGTTAACGGGCACGAGCTCCTACGAGCAGTACTTC
-,18,TRBJ2-5,TRBV7-3,few,CASSLTLRGGVLIKTQYF,TGTGCCAGCAGCTTAACACTCCGCGGCGGGGTTTTGATAAAGACCCAGTACTTC
-,15,TRBJ2-5,TRBV20-1,many,CSARDPNVLPTAQYF,TGCAGTGCTAGAGATCCTAACGTCCTCCCAACGGCCCAGTACTTC
-,13,TRBJ1-1,TRBV27,many,CASSSQDRSEAFF,TGTGCCAGCAGTTCCCAGGACAGATCTGAAGCTTTCTTT
TRBD2,14,TRBJ2-3,TRBV5-4,-,CARSWGLVTDTQYF,TGTGCCAGAAGCTGGGGACTAGTCACAGATACGCAGTATTTT
-,12,TRBJ1-1,TRBV7-2,many,CASSDVTGLAFF,TGTGCCAGCAGCGATGTAACAGGGTTAGCTTTCTTT
-,15,TRBJ1-1,TRBV12-3/TRBV12-4,-,CASSFRSALNTEAFF,TGTGCCAGCAGTTTTAGGTCAGCCTTGAACACTGAAGCTTTCTTT
TRBD2,15,TRBJ2-1,TRBV30,-,CACSRLAGALNEQFF,TGTGCCTGCTCGAGGCTAGCGGGAGCCCTCAATGAGCAGTTCTTC
-,15,TRBJ1-3,TRBV18,many,CASSPPGFSGNTIYF,TGTGCCAGCTCACCACCGGGATTCTCTGGAAACACCATATATTTT
TRBD2,14,TRBJ2-5,TRBV20-1,many,CSARETGGRETQYF,TGCAGTGCTAGAGAAACGGGAGGGAGAGAGACCCAGTACTTC
-,12,TRBJ2-1,TRBV5-5,-,CASRPGSHEQFF,TGTGCCAGCCGCCCGGGCAGCCATGAGCAGTTCTTC
-,13,TRBJ1-1,TRBV10-3,-,CAISETVNTEAFF,TGTGCCATCAGTGAGACCGTGAACACTGAAGCTTTCTTT
-,12,TRBJ2-5,TRBV18,many,CASSPSSETQYF,TGTGCCAGCTCACCAAGTTCAGAGACCCAGTACTTC
-,15,TRBJ2-3,TRBV4-2,many,CASSFSSGSTDTQYF,TGTGCCAGCAGCTTCTCGAGCGGTAGCACAGATACGCAGTATTTT
-,15,TRBJ1-3,TRBV5-6,-,CASSHRRISGNTIYF,TGTGCCAGCAGTCATAGACGGATCTCTGGAAACACCATATATTTT
TRBD2,12,TRBJ2-4,TRBV19,few,CASSMGGLAEYF,TGTGCCAGTAGTATGGGGGGACTAGCGGAGTACTTC
-,12,TRBJ1-5,TRBV12-3/TRBV12-4,many,CASSFRNQPQHF,TGTGCCAGCAGTTTTCGCAATCAGCCCCAGCATTTT
-,16,TRBJ2-2,TRBV28,-,CASSLSTTGITGELFF,TGTGCCAGCAGTTTATCCACAACAGGGATAACCGGGGAGCTGTTTTTT
-,16,TRBJ2-3,TRBV5-4,many,CASSSRMDSSTDTQYF,TGTGCCAGCAGCTCTAGAATGGACAGCTCCACAGATACGCAGTATTTT
-,12,TRBJ1-1,TRBV12-3/TRBV12-4,-,CASQQGYTEAFF,TGTGCCAGTCAACAGGGCTACACTGAAGCTTTCTTT
TRBD2,15,TRBJ2-7,TRBV4-3,many,CASSHERTSFYEQYF,TGCGCCAGCAGCCACGAACGGACTAGCTTCTACGAGCAGTACTTC
-,15,TRBJ1-5,TRBV15,-,CATSRGAVANQPQHF,TGTGCCACCAGCCGAGGTGCGGTCGCAAATCAGCCCCAGCATTTT
TRBD1,16,TRBJ1-4,TRBV3-1,-,CASSPGTGLSNEKLFF,TGTGCCAGCAGCCCCGGGACAGGGTTGTCTAATGAAAAACTGTTTTTT
-,15,TRBJ2-1,TRBV20-1,many,CSARSGLSSYNEQFF,TGCAGTGCTAGAAGCGGCCTCAGCTCCTACAATGAGCAGTTCTTC